These T cell receptor beta chains were read from a single sample in a study of blood T cell repertoires in COVID-19. Clones were sequenced by immunoSEQ multiplex PCR, and TCRdb holds only the in-frame ones, with some missing. In the table there are about 300,000 clones, over 75% of which are singletons. Sequencing was carried out using peripheral blood. Every receptor here comes from a woman aged 25 to 45 with COVID-19, enrolled during active disease. Both conserved end residues are part of each CDR3. The D gene is left open where the match is weak. Rows may omit the clone size; those that give it use once, few, many or a size class.

>TRBD2|TRBV24-1|.|TRBJ2-3
CATSDPMTSSLDTQYF
TGTGCCACCAGTGATCCTATGACTAGCTCCCTAGATACGCAGTATTTT
>.|TRBV19|.|TRBJ2-7
CASSSTSAGLQPYEQYF
TGTGCCAGTAGTAGTACGAGCGCGGGACTGCAGCCCTACGAGCAGTACTTC
>.|TRBV4-2|.|TRBJ2-1
CASSSRVALYNEQFF
TGTGCCAGCAGCAGCCGGGTGGCCCTCTACAATGAGCAGTTCTTC
>TRBD1|TRBV6-2/TRBV6-3|.|TRBJ1-1
CASGYSGQMNTEAFF
TGTGCCAGCGGTTACTCGGGACAGATGAACACTGAAGCTTTCTTT
>.|TRBV6-5|.|TRBJ2-3
CASSYGALSTDTQYF
TGTGCCAGCAGTTACGGGGCCTTAAGCACAGATACGCAGTATTTT
>TRBD1|TRBV18|.|TRBJ1-5
CASSLGQGNGQPQHF
TGTGCCAGCTCACTGGGACAGGGGAACGGTCAGCCCCAGCATTTT
>TRBD2|TRBV6-5|.|TRBJ2-1
CASGNLAGAVEQFF
TGTGCCAGCGGGAATCTAGCGGGAGCTGTAGAGCAGTTCTTC
>.|TRBV29-1|.|TRBJ2-6
CSAPWPPGANVLTF
TGCAGCGCCCCTTGGCCCCCTGGGGCCAACGTCCTGACTTTC
>.|TRBV25-1|.|TRBJ2-3
CASSRSDAWEF
TGTGCCAGCTCCCGCTCGGACGCTTGGGAGTTT
>.|TRBV4-1|.|TRBJ1-1
CASSQSQMNTEAFF
TGCGCCAGCAGCCAATCGCAGATGAACACTGAAGCTTTCTTT
>TRBD1|TRBV4-2|.|TRBJ2-5
CASSHWGQQETQYF
TGTGCCAGCAGCCATTGGGGACAGCAAGAGACCCAGTACTTC
>.|TRBV3-1/TRBV3-2|.|TRBJ2-1
CASSPVRAGNEQFF
TGTGCCAGCAGCCCGGTCAGGGCGGGGAATGAGCAGTTCTTC
>TRBD1|TRBV19|.|TRBJ2-3
CATDRGTSTDTQYF
TGTGCCACCGACAGGGGGACTAGCACAGATACGCAGTATTTT
>.|TRBV2|.|TRBJ1-6
CATMDRENSPLHF
TGTGCCACCATGGACAGAGAAAATTCACCCCTCCACTTT
>.|TRBV4-1|.|TRBJ1-5
CASSPSGAVSNQPQHF
TGCGCCAGCAGCCCTTCGGGAGCTGTTAGCAATCAGCCCCAGCATTTT
>.|TRBV4-1|.|TRBJ2-3
CASSQERGWGDTQYF
TGCGCCAGCAGCCAAGAACGGGGGTGGGGAGATACGCAGTATTTT
>TRBD2|TRBV6-6|.|TRBJ2-2
CASSQTSRTGELFF
TGTGCCAGCAGTCAGACTAGCCGGACCGGGGAGCTGTTTTTT
>TRBD1|TRBV30|.|TRBJ2-7
CAWSVGFWGQGDEQYF
TGTGCCTGGAGTGTTGGTTTTTGGGGACAGGGAGACGAGCAGTACTTC
>.|TRBV5-4|.|TRBJ1-2
CASSLETGYGYTF
TGTGCCAGCAGCTTGGAGACAGGTTATGGCTACACCTTC
>.|TRBV5-1|.|TRBJ1-1
CASSITTGLDTEAFF
TGCGCCAGCAGCATCACAACAGGGTTGGACACTGAAGCTTTCTTT
>.|TRBV5-5|few|TRBJ1-4
CASSLDSTGFLMRKLFF
TGTGCCAGCAGCTTGGATAGTACAGGATTCCTTATGCGAAAACTGTTTTTT
>TRBD2|TRBV19|.|TRBJ2-5
CASSSRLAGGRRKETQYF
TGTGCCAGTAGTTCAAGACTAGCGGGAGGTCGACGGAAAGAGACCCAGTACTTC
>TRBD1|TRBV2|once|TRBJ2-5
CASRTGGRETQYF
TGTGCCAGCCGAACAGGGGGCAGGGAGACCCAGTACTTC
>.|TRBV19|.|TRBJ1-1
CASIGNQAFF
TGTGCCAGTATCGGGAATCAAGCTTTCTTT
>.|TRBV7-2|.|TRBJ1-4
CASSLGVKLFF
TGTGCCAGCAGCTTAGGCGTAAAACTGTTTTTT
>.|TRBV29-1|.|TRBJ2-7
CSVATAYEQYF
TGCAGCGTTGCTACGGCCTACGAGCAGTACTTC
>TRBD1|TRBV4-1|.|TRBJ2-4
CASSQQGQGTDIQYF
TGCGCCAGCAGCCAACAGGGACAGGGGACGGACATTCAGTACTTC
>TRBD1|TRBV6-2/TRBV6-3|.|TRBJ1-5
CASSDRGRGSNQPQHF
TGTGCCAGCAGCGACAGGGGTCGGGGGAGCAATCAGCCCCAGCATTTT
>TRBD1|TRBV5-1|.|TRBJ1-4
CASSIGPRQGTNEKLFF
TGCGCCAGCAGCATTGGACCCCGACAGGGGACTAATGAAAAACTGTTTTTT
>.|TRBV27|.|TRBJ1-5
CASSLSVDLKPQHF
TGTGCCAGCAGTTTATCGGTGGACTTGAAGCCCCAGCATTTT
>TRBD1|TRBV28|.|TRBJ2-7
CASSAPGTGVYEQYF
TGTGCCAGCAGTGCACCCGGGACAGGAGTCTACGAGCAGTATTTC
>TRBD1|TRBV10-3|.|TRBJ2-2
CAITSTGSTGELFF
TGTGCCATCACCTCGACAGGGAGCACCGGGGAGCTGTTTTTT
>.|TRBV3-1/TRBV3-2|.|TRBJ1-1
CASSPSLGQTVNTEAFF
TGTGCCAGCAGCCCCTCGTTAGGCCAAACAGTGAACACTGAAGCTTTCTTT
>.|TRBV28|.|TRBJ1-2
CASSLSLEGNYGYTF
TGTGCCAGCAGTTTAAGCCTTGAGGGTAACTATGGCTACACCTTC
>TRBD1|TRBV2|few|TRBJ2-5
CASRRTGGDGETQYF
TGTGCCAGCAGGCGGACAGGGGGGGATGGGGAGACCCAGTACTTC
>.|TRBV27|.|TRBJ2-7
CASSVYQGSSYEQYF
TGTGCCAGCAGTGTGTACCAGGGGAGCTCCTACGAGCAGTACTTC
>TRBD1|TRBV2|.|TRBJ1-5
CASSRETGGEGQPQHF
TGTGCCAGCAGCCGGGAGACAGGGGGCGAAGGACAGCCCCAGCATTTT
>TRBD2|TRBV3-1/TRBV3-2|.|TRBJ2-2
CASSQGGSGMTGELFF
TGTGCCAGCAGCCAAGGCGGAAGCGGGATGACCGGGGAGCTGTTTTTT
>.|TRBV30|.|TRBJ1-1
CAWGGSTEAFF
TGTGCCTGGGGGGGGAGCACTGAAGCTTTCTTT
>.|TRBV19|.|TRBJ1-1
CASSTHRIPEAFF
TGTGCCAGTAGTACCCACAGGATCCCTGAAGCTTTCTTT
>.|TRBV3-1/TRBV3-2|.|TRBJ1-1
CASSPRTVNTEAFF
TGTGCCAGCAGCCCAAGGACAGTGAACACTGAAGCTTTCTTT
>TRBD1|TRBV9|.|TRBJ1-2
CASSLEQGAVNGYTF
TGTGCCAGCAGCTTAGAACAGGGGGCGGTTAACGGCTACACCTTC
>TRBD2|TRBV7-2|.|TRBJ2-1
CASSSLGSGNTDEQFF
TGTGCCAGCAGCTCCCTGGGGAGCGGGAATACCGATGAGCAGTTCTTC
>TRBD2|TRBV4-1|.|TRBJ2-1
CASSQGLAGANEQFF
TGCGCCAGCAGCCAAGGGCTAGCGGGAGCCAATGAGCAGTTCTTC
>TRBD1|TRBV18|.|TRBJ2-3
CASSGTGGFTDTQYF
TGTGCCAGCTCAGGCACAGGGGGATTCACAGATACGCAGTATTTT
>TRBD1|TRBV13|.|TRBJ1-2
CASSSGTAFNYGYTF
TGTGCCAGCAGCTCCGGGACAGCTTTCAACTATGGCTACACCTTC
>.|TRBV21-1|.|TRBJ1-4
CASTERPPRSEKLFF
TGTGCCAGCACGGAGCGTCCCCCGAGATCTGAAAAACTGTTTTTT
>.|TRBV6-5|.|TRBJ2-1
CASSRGLDEQFF
TGTGCCAGCAGCAGGGGTCTTGATGAGCAGTTCTTC
>TRBD1|TRBV27|.|TRBJ1-6
CASSFRTGTSPLHF
TGTGCCAGCAGTTTTCGGACAGGGACTTCACCCCTCCACTTT
>TRBD2|TRBV5-1|.|TRBJ2-3
CASSEGLHSTDTQYF
TGCGCCAGCAGCGAGGGACTACATAGCACAGATACGCAGTATTTT
>.|TRBV7-2|.|TRBJ2-7
CASSSGVTGAEQYF
TGTGCCAGCAGCTCAGGAGTGACGGGAGCCGAGCAGTACTTC
>.|TRBV4-1|.|TRBJ2-2
CASSPVFGELFF
TGCGCCAGCAGCCCGGTATTCGGGGAGCTGTTTTTT
>TRBD2|TRBV5-1|.|TRBJ2-3
CASSPGLAGGGGTDTQYF
TGCGCCAGCAGCCCGGGACTAGCGGGAGGAGGCGGCACAGATACGCAGTATTTT
>TRBD2|TRBV14|.|TRBJ2-7
CASSPGLAIHEQYF
TGTGCCAGCAGCCCGGGACTAGCGATCCACGAGCAGTACTTC